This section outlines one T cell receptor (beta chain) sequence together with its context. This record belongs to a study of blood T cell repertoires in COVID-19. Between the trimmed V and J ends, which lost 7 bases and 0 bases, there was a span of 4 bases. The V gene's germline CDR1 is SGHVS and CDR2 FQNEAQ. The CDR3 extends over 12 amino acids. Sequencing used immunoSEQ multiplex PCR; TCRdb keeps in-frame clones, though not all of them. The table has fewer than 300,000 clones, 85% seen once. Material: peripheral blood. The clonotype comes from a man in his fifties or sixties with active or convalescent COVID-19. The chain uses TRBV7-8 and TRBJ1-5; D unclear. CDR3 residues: CASTLSNQPQHF. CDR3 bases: TGTGCCAGCACCCTTAGCAATCAGCCCCAGCATTTT.